One sample yielded the 22 T cell receptor beta chains listed below, sequenced in a study of blood T cell repertoires in COVID-19. Here immunoSEQ multiplex PCR was the method, and the copy in TCRdb shows in-frame clones only, minus some. The sample consists of a few hundred thousand clones, around 90% of them appearing once. The specimen sequenced was peripheral blood. Receptor source: a woman between 40 and 55 years old who had recovered from COVID-19.

The J gene is TRBJ2-1, the V gene TRBV28; perhaps TRBD2 as D (5 bases). Germline V gene sequence: CDR1 MDHEN, CDR2 SYDVKM. V lost 1 base, J lost 0 bases, and 19 bases lay in between. The CDR3 length is 19 residues. The CDR3 DNA reads TGTGCCAGCAGTTTATTGGAACGGGGTCCCGAGGGCTCCTACAATGAGCAGTTCTTC. This encodes CASSLLERGPEGSYNEQFF.

This clone was counted a single time. Written as DNA, the CDR3 is TGTGCCAGCTCACCGGAGGGGGGAGGGAGCAATCAGCCCCAGCATTTT. This sequence encodes CASSPEGGGSNQPQHF. This chain uses TRBV18 with TRBJ1-5; a possible D gene is TRBD1 (6 bases). V was trimmed by 3 bases and J by 1 base, leaving 13 bases between them. There are 16 residues in the CDR3. Germline CDR1 and CDR2: KGHSH and LQKENI.

The chain couples TRBV30 to TRBJ2-2, with D maybe TRBD1 (5 bases). In germline, CDR1 is GTSNPN, CDR2 SVGIG (reference sequence). V shed 2 bases and J shed 7 bases, with 20 bases lying between them. The CDR3 totals 16 residues. The CDR3 DNA reads as TGTGCCTGGAGTACCACAATAATACCAGGGTTCGGGGAGCTGTTTTTT. This encodes CAWSTTIIPGFGELFF.

The chain joins TRBV3-1 (or the pseudogene TRBV3-2) to TRBJ2-1; D gene uncertain. This CDR3 contains 16 residues. Germline loops: CDR1 LGHDT, CDR2 YNNKEL (reference sequence). Trimming took off 2 bases at V and 0 bases at J, with 11 bases between the two ends. CDR3 residues: CASSQPGFSSYNEQFF. CDR3 bases: TGTGCCAGCAGCCAACCGGGTTTCAGCTCCTACAATGAGCAGTTCTTC.

The chain links TRBV2 to TRBJ2-1, with a tentative D call TRBD2 (5 bases). The V and J ends lost 5 bases and 3 bases respectively, with 11 bases between them. Per the germline V gene, CDR1 is SNHLY and CDR2 is FYNNEI. The CDR3 loop spans 14 amino acids. CDR3 in DNA: TGTGCCAGCAGTCTGGACTGGAACTACAATGAGCAGTTCTTC. This translates into CASSLDWNYNEQFF.

The chain uses TRBV10-1 and TRBJ2-7, with TRBD2 matching over 10 bases. CDR3 length: 15 amino acids. The germline CDR1 and CDR2 sequences are WNHNN and SYGVQD (reference sequence). Losses at the gene ends were 2 bases for V and 2 bases for J; bases not matched to a gene: 3. CDR3 loop: CASSEGTSDAYEQYF. The CDR3 DNA is TGCGCCAGCAGTGAGGGGACTAGCGATGCCTACGAGCAGTACTTC.

This clone is a singleton in its sample. This chain joins TRBV27 and TRBJ2-3; tentatively, D is TRBD2 (6 bases). In germline, CDR1 is MNHEY, CDR2 SMNVEV (reference sequence). This CDR3 comprises 15 residues. Trimming removed 5 bases from V and 0 bases from J, with 12 bases in between. For the CDR3, the DNA is TGTGCCAGCAGTACGGGGGTGATTAGCACAGATACGCAGTATTTT. Protein: CASSTGVISTDTQYF.

The chain couples TRBV27 to TRBJ2-2; TRBD1 aligns across 9 bases. The CDR3 is made up of 15 amino acids. Germline CDR1 reads MNHEY; CDR2 reads SMNVEV (reference sequence). Trimming took 6 bases from V and 5 from J; bases not matched to a gene: 7. CDR3 coding DNA: TGTGCCAGCAGCCAGGGGACAGGGAGGACCGGGGAGCTGTTTTTT. Encoded protein: CASSQGTGRTGELFF.

V usage is TRBV19 and J usage is TRBJ1-1, with 9 bases matching TRBD1. Germline lookup yields CDR1 LNHDA and CDR2 SQIVND (reference sequence). The CDR3 contains 16 residues. V lost 2 bases, J lost 1 base, and 5 bases stayed unmatched. CDR3 DNA: TGTGCCAGTAGTATAAAGGGGACAGGGAGGAACACTGAAGCTTTCTTT. Its protein product is CASSIKGTGRNTEAFF.

V usage is TRBV7-3 and J usage is TRBJ2-1; 8 bases align to TRBD2. The J segment lost 4 bases and the V segment lost 5 bases, leaving 7 bases of the junction unmatched. Germline values: CDR1 SGHTA, CDR2 FQGTGA. The CDR3 is 15 residues long. CDR3 bases: TGTGCCAGCAGCCCCGGGACTAGTCGATACAATGAGCAGTTCTTC. Protein sequence: CASSPGTSRYNEQFF.

The chain carries TRBV6-6 and TRBJ2-2; 7 nucleotides line up with TRBD1. This CDR3 spans 12 amino acids. Germline CDR1 is MNHNY and CDR2 is SVGAGI (reference sequence). Trimming removed 9 bases from V and 7 bases from J; junction bases left unmatched: 5. CDR3 amino acids: CASTGAGGELFF. CDR3 nucleotide sequence: TGTGCCAGTACAGGGGCCGGCGGGGAGCTGTTTTTT.

The J gene is TRBJ2-2, the V gene TRBV5-1; 9 bases are shared with TRBD2. V gave up 4 bases and J gave up 2 bases; unmatched junction bases: 3. The CDR3 consists of 15 residues. Germline CDR1 reads SGHRS; CDR2 reads YFSETQ. CDR3 amino acids: CASSVGLANTGELFF. The CDR3 coding sequence is TGCGCCAGCAGCGTGGGACTAGCCAACACCGGGGAGCTGTTTTTT.

This sequence joins TRBV12-5 and TRBJ2-2, with 10 nucleotides matching TRBD1. Germline lookup yields CDR1 LGHNT and CDR2 FRNRAP. The length of the CDR3 is 15 residues. Unmatched junction bases numbered 7, after V lost 6 bases and J lost 6 bases. In nucleotides, the CDR3 is TGTGCTAGTGGCCTTGGACAGGGGGGAGCCGGGGAGCTGTTTTTT. Its protein product is CASGLGQGGAGELFF.

The chain combines TRBV6-6 with TRBJ2-7; TRBD2 is a possible D gene (5 bases). Deletions cut 0 bases from V and 1 base from J, with 10 bases between. CDR3 length: 15 residues. Per the germline V gene, CDR1 is MNHNY and CDR2 is SVGAGI (reference sequence). The CDR3 DNA sequence: TGTGCCAGCAGTTACTCGGGGTCGGGGTCCTACGAGCAGTACTTC. Translating it yields CASSYSGSGSYEQYF.

V gene TRBV12-5 combines with J gene TRBJ1-4, with 7 bases matching TRBD1. CDR3 length: 14 residues. In germline, CDR1 is LGHNT, CDR2 FRNRAP. With 7 bases clipped from V and 6 bases from J, the junction kept 8 bases outside the gene matches. CDR3 DNA sequence: TGTGCTAGTGCCCGGGACAGTTGGCATGAAAAACTGTTTTTT. It translates to CASARDSWHEKLFF.

The rearrangement joins TRBV7-2 to TRBJ1-5; perhaps TRBD1 as D (6 bases). This CDR3 region has 18 residues. The germline V and J ends were trimmed by 5 bases and 0 bases, with 20 bases remaining between them. Germline V gene sequence: CDR1 SGHTA, CDR2 FQGNSA. The CDR3 nucleotides read TGTGCCAGCAGCCCCACACCCGGGACACCATATAGCAATCAGCCCCAGCATTTT. Translating it yields CASSPTPGTPYSNQPQHF.

This chain joins TRBV6-1 and TRBJ2-7; D not certain. The CDR3 contains 11 residues. The V end lost 2 bases, the J end lost 4 bases, and 3 bases lay between the germline ends. CDR1 MNHNS and CDR2 SASEGT come from the germline V gene. CDR3 loop: CASSEPYEQYF. CDR3 coding DNA: TGTGCCAGCAGTGAACCTTACGAGCAGTACTTC.

CDR3 bases: TGTGCCAGCAGTCCGACAGGGCCCCGGGGGGAAGCTTTCTTT. This translates into CASSPTGPRGEAFF. The gene calls are TRBV6-6 and TRBJ1-1, with 7 bases matching TRBD1. Germline V gene sequence: CDR1 MNHNY, CDR2 SVGAGI (reference sequence). V was pared by 5 bases and J by 8 bases, with 11 bases of the junction left unmatched. This CDR3 is built from 14 residues.

The chain has TRBV9 and TRBJ2-1, with 10 bases fitting TRBD2. This CDR3 has 20 amino acids. Germline-derived CDR1 and CDR2 are SGDLS and YYNGEE. Losses at the gene ends were 4 bases for V and 8 bases for J; bases not matched to a gene: 24. CDR3 residues: CASSTNRDGPQTSGLYEQFF. The CDR3 DNA is TGTGCCAGCAGCACCAACCGGGACGGACCCCAGACTAGCGGGCTTTATGAGCAGTTCTTC.

This chain connects TRBV7-9 to TRBJ1-4; TRBD1 matches 7 bases. Germline values: CDR1 SEHNR, CDR2 FQNEAQ (reference sequence). V dropped 5 bases and J dropped 4; count of bases not matched to a gene: 16. The length of the CDR3 is 18 residues. The CDR3 is CASSAPPGGGAGNEKLFF. In nucleotides, the CDR3 is TGTGCCAGCAGCGCCCCCCCAGGAGGGGGCGCCGGTAATGAAAAACTGTTTTTT.

The DNA of the CDR3 is TGTGCCAGCAGCCCTCCCGGGACACTCTTAGGTTCACCCCTCCACTTT. The encoded protein is CASSPPGTLLGSPLHF. This chain links TRBV5-8 with TRBJ1-6; D is perhaps TRBD1 (6 bases). The V gene lost 4 bases and the J gene lost 9 bases, with 20 bases spanning the gap. The CDR3 extends over 16 amino acids. Per the germline V gene, CDR1 is SGHTS and CDR2 is YDEGEE.

This clone was counted once. V gene TRBV19 combines with J gene TRBJ2-2; D unclear. CDR3 length: 13 amino acids. Deletions cut 5 bases from V and 2 bases from J, with 6 bases between. Germline values: CDR1 LNHDA, CDR2 SQIVND (reference sequence). CDR3 nucleotide sequence: TGTGCCAGTAGTGTCAGAAACACCGGGGAGCTGTTTTTT. This codes for CASSVRNTGELFF.